The 25 T cell receptor beta chains below were found in one sample sequenced in a study of technical replicates of blood from several donors. Method: immunoSEQ multiplex PCR; TCRdb's copy keeps in-frame clones and lacks some. The data show roughly 59,000 clones, approximately 83% seen once. Sample: PBMCs. Receptors were obtained from a human donor in good health. Some clones in this sample may be carry-over from other donors' samples.

This clone was seen only a few times. The chain combines TRBV7-2 with TRBJ1-1; no clear D gene. Trimming took off 5 bases at V and 7 bases at J, with 14 bases between the two ends. CDR3 length: 13 amino acids. Germline V gene lookup returns CDR1 SGHTA and CDR2 FQGNSA. The CDR3 bases are TGTGCCAGCAGCCTTACGAGGGTGGGTGAAGCTTTCTTT. As protein: CASSLTRVGEAFF. Based on the CDR3 plus reference TRBV7-2 and TRBJ1-1, the full variable domain is GAGVSQSPSNKVTEKGKDVELRCDPISGHTALYWYRQSLGQGLEFLIYFQGNSAPDKSGLPSDRFSAERTGGSVSTLTIQRTQQEDSAVYLCASSLTRVGEAFFGQGTRLTVV.

V usage is TRBV30 and J usage is TRBJ1-6; D remains unclear. The CDR3 runs to 15 residues. V was pared by 4 bases and J by 6 bases, with 16 bases between. CDR1 and CDR2 from the germline V gene are GTSNPN and SVGIG (reference sequence). The CDR3 loop reads CAWTTLSGINSPLHF. CDR3 bases: TGTGCCTGGACCACCCTTTCAGGCATTAATTCACCCCTCCACTTT. Full variable domain (missing parts from reference TRBV30 and TRBJ1-6): SQTIHQWPATLVQPVGSPLSLECTVEGTSNPNLYWYRQAAGRGLQLLFYSVGIGQISSEVPQNLSASRPQDRQFILSSKKLLLSDSGFYLCAWTTLSGINSPLHFGNGTRLTVT.

The V gene is TRBV5-1, the J gene TRBJ2-7; the match to TRBD2 covers 11 bases. This CDR3 contains 15 residues. Germline V gene data show CDR1 as SGHRS and CDR2 as YFSETQ. V trimming: 0 bases; J trimming: 3 bases; junction bases outside the gene matches: 2. The CDR3 bases are TGCGCCAGCAGCTTGGAGGGACTAGCGGACTACGAGCAGTACTTC. Its protein product is CASSLEGLADYEQYF.

Remarks on this clone: A junction end diverges from the germline sequence, so it may reflect a read error. The rearrangement uses TRBV5-1 and TRBJ1-2; 7 positions agree with TRBD1. Germline V gene data show CDR1 as SGHRS and CDR2 as YFSETQ. This CDR3 contains 14 residues. CDR3 loop: CASSEGGGSYGYTF. CDR3 coding DNA: TGCGCCAGCAGCGAAGGGGGCGGTAGCTATGGCTACACTTTC.

The chain combines TRBV19 with TRBJ2-3; 9 bases match TRBD2. In germline, CDR1 is LNHDA, CDR2 SQIVND (reference sequence). The CDR3 is 15 residues long. After removal of 4 bases from V and 4 bases from J, the junction contained 6 bases not matched to a gene. The CDR3 region is CASSNGGRASDTQYF. The DNA of the CDR3 is TGTGCCAGTAGTAATGGCGGGAGGGCCTCAGATACGCAGTATTTT.

The chain recombines TRBV19 with TRBJ1-2; 10 bases fit TRBD1. CDR1 and CDR2 from the germline V gene are LNHDA and SQIVND (reference sequence). This CDR3 region has 15 residues. V was clipped by 7 bases and J by 3 bases; unmatched bases: 8. The CDR3 region is CASTLGTGEDYGYTF. The CDR3 nucleotides are TGTGCCAGTACCCTGGGGACAGGGGAAGACTATGGCTACACCTTC.

This clone was seen a few times. This chain joins TRBV6-1 and TRBJ2-1, with TRBD2 matching over 11 bases. The V gene end was trimmed by 4 bases and the J gene end by 3 bases; junction bases not matched to a gene: 5. CDR1 MNHNS and CDR2 SASEGT come from the germline V gene. This CDR3 spans 16 amino acids. CDR3 coding DNA: TGTGCCAGCAGTGTACTAGCGGGAGAAATCTACAATGAGCAGTTCTTC. It yields the protein CASSVLAGEIYNEQFF.

V gene TRBV6-6 combines with J gene TRBJ2-2; possible D gene TRBD1, 6 bases. CDR3 length equals 15 residues. Germline loops: CDR1 MNHNY, CDR2 SVGAGI (reference sequence). V was clipped by 3 bases and J by 6 bases, with 14 bases between them. CDR3 sequence reads: CASSYNTAGAGELFF. Written as DNA, the CDR3 is TGTGCCAGCAGTTATAACACTGCAGGGGCCGGGGAGCTGTTTTTT.

The J gene is TRBJ1-3, the V gene TRBV9, with 8 bases identical to TRBD1. Per germline, CDR1 SGDLS and CDR2 YYNGEE. The V gene end was trimmed by 3 bases and the J gene end by 3 bases; junction bases not matched to a gene: 8. The CDR3 has 16 residues. CDR3 protein: CASSGGPGGFGNTIYF. The CDR3 region has the DNA TGTGCCAGCAGCGGAGGGCCAGGGGGCTTTGGAAACACCATATATTTT. Combining the CDR3 with reference TRBV9 and TRBJ1-3 gives the whole variable domain DSGVTQTPKHLITATGQRVTLRCSPRSGDLSVYWYQQSLDQGLQFLIQYYNGEERAKGNILERFSAQQFPDLHSELNLSSLELGDSALYFCASSGGPGGFGNTIYFGEGSWLTVV.

The genes are TRBV6-5 and TRBJ1-4; the D gene is possibly TRBD1 (6 bases). Trimming removed 6 bases at V and 8 bases at J, with 16 bases between. The germline V gene has CDR1 MNHEY and CDR2 SVGAGI. The CDR3 consists of 14 residues. The CDR3 loop reads CASRPAGVREKLFF. The CDR3 DNA sequence: TGTGCCAGCAGACCCGCAGGGGTTCGGGAAAAACTGTTTTTT.

This sequence joins TRBV6-1 and TRBJ2-7; 8 positions agree with TRBD1. This CDR3 has 14 amino acids. Germline trimming cut 3 bases from V and 5 bases from J; bases unmatched to any gene: 6. Germline values: CDR1 MNHNS, CDR2 SASEGT. CDR3 nucleotide sequence: TGTGCCAGCAGTGACTCCTCGGGACAGGACGAGCAGTACTTC. Translating it yields CASSDSSGQDEQYF.

The J gene is TRBJ2-5, the V gene TRBV4-3, with 8 nucleotides matching TRBD2. CDR1 is LGHNA and CDR2 is YSLEER in the germline V gene. The CDR3 is 15 amino acids. Unmatched junction bases numbered 8, after V lost 6 bases and J lost 2 bases. The DNA of the CDR3 is TGCGCCAGCAGTCTTGGGCGGGGGGCGCAAGAGACCCAGTACTTC. It translates to CASSLGRGAQETQYF.

V gene TRBV10-3 combines with J gene TRBJ1-2; D remains unclear. The CDR3 is made up of 14 amino acids. In germline, CDR1 is ENHRY, CDR2 SYGVKD. Deletions cut 0 bases from V and 3 bases from J, with 8 bases between. CDR3 sequence reads: CAISESGGYYGYTF. The CDR3 coding sequence is TGTGCCATCAGTGAGTCGGGCGGGTACTATGGCTACACCTTC.

The rearrangement uses TRBV4-2 and TRBJ1-5; D may be TRBD1 (5 bases). The length of the CDR3 is 14 residues. Between the trimmed V and J ends, which lost 0 bases and 3 bases, there was a span of 6 bases. Per the germline V gene, CDR1 is LGHNA and CDR2 is YNFKEQ. CDR3 residues: CASSQDRVNQPQHF. CDR3 coding DNA: TGTGCCAGCAGCCAAGACAGGGTCAATCAGCCCCAGCATTTT.

V usage is TRBV14 and J usage is TRBJ2-1, with 8 bases fitting TRBD2. J lost 2 bases, V lost 4 bases, and 7 bases had no gene match. The V gene's germline CDR1 is SGHDN and CDR2 FVKESK. CDR3 length: 16 residues. The CDR3 coding sequence is TGTGCCAGCAGCCTGAGGGAACTAGCGGCCTACAATGAGCAGTTCTTC. It codes for CASSLRELAAYNEQFF.

The chain uses TRBV6-6 and TRBJ2-7; D not certain. The V end lost 6 bases, the J end lost 3 bases, and 18 bases lay between the germline ends. The germline V gene has CDR1 MNHNY and CDR2 SVGAGI (reference sequence). CDR3 length equals 15 residues. In DNA, the CDR3 is TGTGCCAGCAGAAAGGATGACTTGACCGACTACGAGCAGTACTTC. As protein: CASRKDDLTDYEQYF.

CDR3 DNA: TGTGCCAGCAGTGAGGCGGGGCCGACCCGGGAGACCCAGTACTTC. Protein sequence: CASSEAGPTRETQYF. The V call is TRBV2, the J call TRBJ2-5; D perhaps matches TRBD2 (6 bases). Trimming removed 3 bases from V and 5 bases from J, with 16 bases in between. CDR1 and CDR2 (germline): SNHLY, FYNNEI. The CDR3 runs 15 residues.

The V and J genes are TRBV29-1 and TRBJ1-1; 7 bases align to TRBD1. Per germline, CDR1 SQVTM and CDR2 ANQGSEA. The V gene end was trimmed by 6 bases and the J gene end by 3 bases; junction bases not matched to a gene: 10. The CDR3 totals 14 residues. The CDR3 bases are TGCAGCGTGACCACAGGGGTGATTTACACTGAAGCTTTCTTT. Translation: CSVTTGVIYTEAFF.

V gene TRBV19 combines with J gene TRBJ1-6; D is ambiguous. The ends were cut back, 5 bases at V and 7 bases at J, with 12 bases in the middle. Germline CDR1 is LNHDA and CDR2 is SQIVND (reference sequence). The CDR3 spans 14 residues. In nucleotides, the CDR3 is TGTGCCAGTAGTCGAGGGATGGGGAATTCACCCCTCCACTTT. The encoded protein is CASSRGMGNSPLHF. The whole variable domain, filled in from reference TRBV19 and TRBJ1-6, reads DGGITQSPKYLFRKEGQNVTLSCEQNLNHDAMYWYRQDPGQGLRLIYYSQIVNDFQKGDIAEGYSVSREKKESFPLTVTSAQKNPTAFYLCASSRGMGNSPLHFGNGTRLTVT.

The rearrangement uses TRBV7-2 and TRBJ2-1, with TRBD2 matching 7 bases. The CDR3 is 14 residues long. The V segment lost 4 bases and the J segment 4 bases; nucleotides outside the gene matches: 4. Looked up from germline, CDR1 is SGHTA and CDR2 is FQGNSA. The CDR3 DNA reads TGTGCCAGCAGCTCCACGGGGGGTTACAATGAGCAGTTCTTC. It specifies CASSSTGGYNEQFF.

The J gene is TRBJ2-2, the V gene TRBV7-6; TRBD2 matches at 8 bases. The germline V gene has CDR1 SGHVS and CDR2 FNYEAQ. V shed 5 bases, J shed 5 bases, and the junction held 4 bases outside the gene matches. The CDR3 length is 14 residues. The CDR3 sequence: CASSPGGATGELFF. Here the CDR3 DNA reads TGTGCCAGCAGCCCCGGGGGGGCTACCGGGGAGCTGTTTTTT.

The chain uses TRBV7-9 and TRBJ2-2, with 9 bases fitting TRBD1. The V gene's germline CDR1 is SEHNR and CDR2 FQNEAQ (reference sequence). CDR3 size: 16 residues. Germline trimming cut 4 bases from V and 1 base from J; bases unmatched to any gene: 4. CDR3 protein: CASSYLGQGNTGELFF. As DNA, the CDR3 is TGTGCCAGCAGCTACCTGGGACAGGGGAACACCGGGGAGCTGTTTTTT.

The CDR3 loop is CASGISASGANVLTF. The CDR3 nucleotides are TGTGCTAGTGGAATCAGTGCCTCTGGGGCCAACGTCCTGACTTTC. The chain combines TRBV12-5 with TRBJ2-6; D gene ambiguous. The CDR3 loop spans 15 amino acids. Germline CDR1 and CDR2: LGHNT and FRNRAP. Deletions cut 6 bases from V and 0 bases from J, with 9 bases between.

The gene calls are TRBV10-3 and TRBJ1-5; no clear D gene. CDR1 and CDR2 (germline): ENHRY, SYGVKD. There are 14 residues in the CDR3. The germline V and J ends were trimmed by 7 bases and 0 bases, with 10 bases remaining between them. The CDR3: CAIKGSDSNQPQHF. In DNA, the CDR3 is TGTGCCATCAAAGGTAGCGATAGCAATCAGCCCCAGCATTTT.

J is TRBJ2-2 and V is TRBV7-6, with D maybe TRBD1 (5 bases). CDR3 size: 16 residues. Trimming removed 0 bases from V and 1 base from J, with 9 bases in between. The V gene's germline CDR1 is SGHVS and CDR2 FNYEAQ. CDR3 sequence (DNA): TGTGCCAGCAGCTTAGCGCAGGGTGAGAACACCGGGGAGCTGTTTTTT. Translating it yields CASSLAQGENTGELFF.